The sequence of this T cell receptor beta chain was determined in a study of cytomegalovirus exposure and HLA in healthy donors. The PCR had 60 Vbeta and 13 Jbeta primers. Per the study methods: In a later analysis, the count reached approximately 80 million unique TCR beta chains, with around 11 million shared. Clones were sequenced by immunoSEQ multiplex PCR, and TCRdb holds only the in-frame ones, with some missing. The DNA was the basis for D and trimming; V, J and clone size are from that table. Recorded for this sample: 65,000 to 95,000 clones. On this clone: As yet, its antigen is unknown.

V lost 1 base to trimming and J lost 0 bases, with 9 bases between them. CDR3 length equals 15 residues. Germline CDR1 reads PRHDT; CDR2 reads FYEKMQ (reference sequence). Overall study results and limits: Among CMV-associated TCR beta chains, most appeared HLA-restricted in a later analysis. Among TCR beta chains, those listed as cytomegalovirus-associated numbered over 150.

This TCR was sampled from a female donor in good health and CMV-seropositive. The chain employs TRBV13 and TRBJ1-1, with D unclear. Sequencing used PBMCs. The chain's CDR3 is CASSLAQTLNTEAFF. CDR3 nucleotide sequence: TGTGCCAGCAGCTTAGCCCAGACTTTGAACACTGAAGCTTTCTTT.